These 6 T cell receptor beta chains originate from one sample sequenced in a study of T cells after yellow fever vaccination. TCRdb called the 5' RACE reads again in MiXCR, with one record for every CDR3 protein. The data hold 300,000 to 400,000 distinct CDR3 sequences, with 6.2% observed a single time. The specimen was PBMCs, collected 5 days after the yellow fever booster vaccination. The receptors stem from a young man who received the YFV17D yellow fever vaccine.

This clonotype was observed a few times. The CDR3 sequence is CASSYSYGRVSYEQYF. The CDR3 nucleotides are TGTGCCAGCAGTTACTCGTACGGACGAGTCTCCTACGAGCAGTACTTC. J is TRBJ2-7 and V is TRBV6-5; D is uncertain. Per the germline V gene, CDR1 is MNHEY and CDR2 is SVGAGI. V was pared by 0 bases and J by 0 bases, with 12 bases between. This CDR3 is built from 16 residues.

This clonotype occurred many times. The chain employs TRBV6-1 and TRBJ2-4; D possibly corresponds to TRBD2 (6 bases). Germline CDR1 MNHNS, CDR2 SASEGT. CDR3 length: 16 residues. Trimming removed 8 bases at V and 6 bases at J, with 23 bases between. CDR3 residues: CASRGGLGRSGNIQYF. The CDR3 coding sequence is TGTGCCAGCCGCGGTGGGCTGGGGAGGTCGGGAAACATTCAGTACTTC.

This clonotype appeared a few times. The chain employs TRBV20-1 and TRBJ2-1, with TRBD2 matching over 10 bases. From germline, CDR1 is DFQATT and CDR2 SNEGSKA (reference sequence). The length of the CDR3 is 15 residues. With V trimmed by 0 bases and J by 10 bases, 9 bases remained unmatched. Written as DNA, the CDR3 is TGCAGTGCTAGAGATCCGGCTAGCGGGAGTGGGGAGCAGTTCTTC. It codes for CSARDPASGSGEQFF.

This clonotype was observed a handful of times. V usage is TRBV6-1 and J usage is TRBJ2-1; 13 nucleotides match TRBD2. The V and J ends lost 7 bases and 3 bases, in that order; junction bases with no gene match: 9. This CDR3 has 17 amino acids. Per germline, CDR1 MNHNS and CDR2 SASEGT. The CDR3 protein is CASTYPRTSGSYNEQFF. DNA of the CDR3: TGTGCCAGCACCTACCCCAGGACTAGCGGGAGCTACAATGAGCAGTTCTTC.

Written as DNA, the CDR3 is TGTGCCAGCAGTGAAACAGGACTAGCGGGAGCCCAGTACTTC. Residues: CASSETGLAGAQYF. The V call is TRBV25-1, the J call TRBJ2-7; 13 bases match TRBD2. With 2 bases clipped from V and 10 bases from J, the junction kept 5 bases outside the gene matches. Germline V CDR1 and CDR2: MGHDK, SYGVNS. The CDR3 spans 14 residues.

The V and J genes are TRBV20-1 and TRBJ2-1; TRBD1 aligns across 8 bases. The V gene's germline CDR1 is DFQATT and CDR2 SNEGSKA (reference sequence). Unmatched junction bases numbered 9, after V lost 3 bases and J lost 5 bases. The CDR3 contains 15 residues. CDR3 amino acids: CSARDRVVVNNEQFF. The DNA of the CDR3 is TGCAGTGCTAGGGACAGGGTAGTGGTCAACAATGAGCAGTTCTTC.